These T cell receptor beta chains were read from a single sample in a study of blood T cell repertoires in COVID-19. Some clones are missing from TCRdb's copy, which holds only in-frame ones; the method was immunoSEQ multiplex PCR. The table records 250,000 to 300,000 clones, over 75% of them present only once. Sequences were obtained from peripheral blood. These receptors originate from an older woman with acute or convalescent COVID-19. CDR3s include the opening cysteine and the closing phenylalanine or tryptophan. Fields, in order: V gene, D gene, CDR3 protein. The D gene is left open where the match is weak.

TRBV27,TRBD2,CASSFRVAGGWEQFF
TRBV18,TRBD1,CASSLPGTGWDSPLHF
TRBV6-5,-,CASSYGREGEFF
TRBV5-8,-,CASSRGNEQFF
TRBV6-6,TRBD1,CASRGTGANEQFF
TRBV5-1,-,CASSQFGGKGQQSTDTQYF
TRBV28,-,CASFPGGNQPQHF
TRBV7-3,-,CASSPSGANYGYTF
TRBV27,TRBD1,CASSLGQGNEAFF
TRBV10-3,TRBD1,CAISEFGQAAYEQYF
TRBV4-1,TRBD1,CASSHVRQGDKTEAFF
TRBV19,-,CASRGLSYEQYF
TRBV7-2,-,CASSLKSYYGYTF
TRBV11-2,TRBD1,CASSLDVQGAGEKLFF
TRBV19,TRBD2,CASSIDLAGWTGELFF
TRBV4-1,TRBD1,CASMDRGNQETQYF
TRBV6-6,TRBD1,CASNPQGAGEKLFF
TRBV5-4,TRBD1,CASSLQGSEQYF
TRBV30,-,CALGRVNTEAFF
TRBV13,-,CASSLGTGDIWSYTF
TRBV4-3,-,CASSRNALRGTGELFF
TRBV4-1,-,CASSLRQGNTEAFF
TRBV28,-,CASRVQGTEAFF
TRBV15,TRBD2,CATSTPSGGSETQYF
TRBV9,TRBD1,CASSAQQGKLSYTF
TRBV18,-,CASSPAEAVNTEAFF
TRBV4-1,-,CASSPRDTTSYEQYF
TRBV9,TRBD2,CASSVSGDGFEQYF
TRBV7-9,-,CASSTKTGGTEAFF
TRBV27,-,CASRKSGPSYNEQFF
TRBV29-1,TRBD1,CSVESSAGGREGYTF
TRBV7-2,-,CASSFGSDTQYF
TRBV29-1,TRBD2,CSVEMGLASGTDTQYF
TRBV18,-,CASSPPTGFMNTEAFF
TRBV7-8,TRBD1,CASSSWTGFYEQYF
TRBV25-1,-,CASSAGQRTEAFF
TRBV4-3,-,CASSQDPQWREQFF
TRBV7-9,-,CASSLAGHRMSGNTIYF
TRBV3-1/TRBV3-2,TRBD2,CASSLGTKETQYF
TRBV2,-,CASSEGGLGNTIYF